These 15 T cell receptor beta chains were all obtained from the same sample, sequenced in a study of blood T cells in healthy people across ages. PCR was performed a second time for about 7 to 11 cycles using a sample-barcoded 5' primer and a J-beta primer mix. TCRdb re-called the 5' RACE reads with MiXCR, one entry per CDR3 protein. The sample contains about 620,000 distinct CDR3 sequences, over 20% of which appear only once. Material: blood. These TCRs come from a man aged 65-85 years in good health.

The sample holds many counts of this clonotype. The chain recombines TRBV7-9 with TRBJ2-5; D might be TRBD2 (6 bases). Germline V lookup: CDR1 SEHNR, CDR2 FQNEAQ (reference sequence). The ends were cut back, 0 bases at V and 3 bases at J, with 11 bases in the middle. The CDR3 loop spans 15 amino acids. This CDR3 reads CASSLALGGEETQYF. In nucleotides, the CDR3 is TGTGCCAGCAGCTTAGCGCTTGGCGGGGAAGAGACCCAGTACTTC. Drawing the rest from reference TRBV7-9 and TRBJ2-5, the complete variable domain is DTGVSQNPRHKITKRGQNVTFRCDPISEHNRLYWYRQTLGQGPEFLTYFQNEAQLEKSRLLSDRFSAERPKGSFSTLEIQRTEQGDSAMYLCASSLALGGEETQYFGPGTRLLVL.

With regard to this clonotype: The junction departs from the called germline gene at one end, perhaps through a read error. The V gene is TRBV5-1, the J gene TRBJ1-4; D is uncertain. The germline V gene has CDR1 SGHRS and CDR2 YFSETQ. The CDR3 loop spans 15 amino acids. The CDR3 sequence is CVSSPAGTTNEKLFF. CDR3 bases: TGCGTCAGCAGCCCCGCGGGGACAACTAATGAAAAACTGTTTTTT.

A remark on this clonotype: One end of the junction is discordant with germline, which a read error may explain. This chain connects TRBV30 to TRBJ2-1, with 10 positions matching TRBD1. Germline-derived CDR1 and CDR2 are GTSNPN and SVGIG (reference sequence). The CDR3 is made up of 15 amino acids. Here the CDR3 reads CAWSGDRGSYNEQLF. CDR3 sequence (DNA): TGTGCCTGGAGTGGGGACAGGGGTTCCTACAATGAGCAGCTCTTC. Using reference TRBV30 and TRBJ2-1 for the parts outside the CDR3, the full variable domain is SQTIHQWPATLVQPVGSPLSLECTVEGTSNPNLYWYRQAAGRGLQLLFYSVGIGQISSEVPQNLSASRPQDRQFILSSKKLLLSDSGFYLCAWSGDRGSYNEQLFGPGTRLTVL.

The V and J genes are TRBV28 and TRBJ2-5; D remains unclear. The CDR3 is 12 amino acids. V lost 3 bases and J lost 5, with 7 bases in between. Germline values: CDR1 MDHEN, CDR2 SYDVKM. CDR3 nucleotides: TGTGCCAGCAGTTTTTGGCGGGAGACCCAGTACTTC. The encoded protein is CASSFWRETQYF.

This chain's CDR3 is CASSSSILTTGELFF. The CDR3 bases are TGTGCCAGCAGCTCATCAATCTTGACCACCGGGGAGCTGTTTTTT. This chain links TRBV7-3 with TRBJ2-2; D is undetermined. Germline lookup yields CDR1 SGHTA and CDR2 FQGTGA. The CDR3 is made up of 15 amino acids. Trimming shortened V by 4 bases and J by 4 bases, and 13 bases separated the two germline ends.

There are a few counts of this clonotype. This chain joins TRBV7-2 and TRBJ2-5; D possibly matches TRBD1 or TRBD2 (5 bases each). Trimming took 5 bases from V and 5 from J, leaving 15 bases between them. CDR3 size: 14 residues. CDR1 and CDR2 from the germline V gene are SGHTA and FQGNSA. The CDR3 region has the DNA TGTGCCAGCAGCGCCCGGGGCGTAAAGGAGACCCAGTACTTC. It codes for CASSARGVKETQYF.

This clonotype came up a few times. The chain employs TRBV5-1 and TRBJ2-3; D is undetermined. Germline CDR1 and CDR2: SGHRS and YFSETQ. V was cut by 0 bases and J by 0 bases, with 11 bases left in between. The CDR3 loop spans 16 amino acids. CDR3 nucleotides: TGCGCCAGCAGCTTGGGACCCGTGGAGAGCACAGATACGCAGTATTTT. Translation gives CASSLGPVESTDTQYF.

V is TRBV7-9 and J is TRBJ2-7; 7 bases are a match to TRBD1. J gave up 6 bases and V 1 base, and 9 bases lay outside the gene matches. The CDR3 contains 15 residues. Germline lookup yields CDR1 SEHNR and CDR2 FQNEAQ (reference sequence). The CDR3 spells CASSLGGQPSSEQYF. The CDR3 DNA follows: TGTGCCAGCAGCTTAGGGGGACAGCCCTCTTCCGAGCAGTACTTC.

This clonotype was seen only once. The CDR3 DNA follows: TGCGCCAGCAGCTTGGTGCAGGGAACGATCAACACTGAAGCTTTCTTT. The encoded protein is CASSLVQGTINTEAFF. The chain combines TRBV5-1 with TRBJ1-1, with D possibly matching TRBD1 (5 bases). Germline V lookup: CDR1 SGHRS, CDR2 YFSETQ. Trimming cost V 0 bases and J 2 bases, with 14 bases left between them. The CDR3 length is 16 residues.

This clonotype was observed a handful of times. The chain carries TRBV20-1 and TRBJ2-6; 8 positions match TRBD1. V lost 2 bases, J lost 2 bases, and 2 bases stayed unmatched. Per germline, CDR1 DFQATT and CDR2 SNEGSKA (reference sequence). This CDR3 is 15 amino acids long. The CDR3 DNA reads as TGCAGTGCTAGACCGGGACAGGCTGGGGCCAACGTCCTGACTTTC. As protein: CSARPGQAGANVLTF.

V usage is TRBV12-3 or TRBV12-4 and J usage is TRBJ2-5; D gene ambiguous. Near its end, the DNA agrees better with TRBJ2-1, so the J call may be wrong. This CDR3 has 15 residues. CDR3 DNA sequence: TGTGCCAGCAGTTTAGTACTACCGCCTCCAAATGAGCAGTTCTTC. Protein sequence: CASSLVLPPPNEQFF.

This clonotype was recorded many times. The V gene is TRBV5-1, the J gene TRBJ2-5, with TRBD1 as a possible D gene (6 bases). V was pared by 2 bases and J by 4 bases, with 12 bases between. Germline CDR1 reads SGHRS; CDR2 reads YFSETQ. The CDR3 is 14 residues long. The CDR3 nucleotides are TGCGCCAGCAGCTTAATGGGGGCCGCAGAGACCCAGTACTTC. Its translation is CASSLMGAAETQYF.

This clonotype was recorded only once. The chain links TRBV29-1 to TRBJ2-3; possibly TRBD1 for D (5 bases). CDR3 length equals 14 residues. In germline, CDR1 is SQVTM, CDR2 ANQGSEA. Trimming cost V 4 bases and J 2 bases, with 13 bases left between them. CDR3 in amino acids: CSVGTPGNTDTQYF. The CDR3 DNA sequence: TGCAGCGTTGGGACCCCAGGGAACACAGATACGCAGTATTTT.

This clonotype showed up just a few times. This is likely a read error, given that the CDR3 carries no conserved phenylalanine or tryptophan at its end. This chain connects TRBV27 to TRBJ1-2, with a tentative D call TRBD1 (5 bases). Germline V CDR1 and CDR2: MNHEY, SMNVEV (reference sequence). V was trimmed by 0 bases and J by 2 bases, leaving 10 bases between them. The CDR3 spans 15 residues. The CDR3 loop reads CASSLSMRGNYGYTL. The CDR3 DNA sequence: TGTGCCAGCAGTTTATCGATGCGGGGGAACTATGGCTACACCCTC.

The rearrangement uses TRBV3-1 and TRBJ1-2; D uncertain. V dropped 3 bases and J dropped 7 bases, with 12 bases sitting between them. Germline lookup yields CDR1 LGHDT and CDR2 YNNKEL (reference sequence). The CDR3 consists of 13 residues. CDR3 sequence reads: CASSQGRGSGYTF. The CDR3 region has the DNA TGTGCCAGCAGCCAGGGTCGAGGGTCTGGCTACACCTTC.